Reported below is one T cell receptor beta chain. Other DNA sequences in this specimen translate into the identical CDR3. CDR1 MNHNY and CDR2 SVGAGI come from the germline V gene (reference sequence). The CDR3 spans 12 residues. The V end was cut by 0 bases, the J end by 6 bases, with 3 bases between. These data belong to a study of somatic mutations in cytotoxic T cells in rheumatoid arthritis. Sequencing used immunoSEQ multiplex PCR; TCRdb keeps in-frame clones, though not all of them. This table holds approximately 4,000 clones, 70% to 75% found once. The source of this sequence is an adult with rheumatoid arthritis. The chain links TRBV6-6 to TRBJ2-1; D is unclear. Sequenced: CD8+ T cells sorted from blood. As DNA, the CDR3 is TGTGCCAGCAGTTACTCACCCAATGAGCAGTTCTTC. Amino acids: CASSYSPNEQFF.